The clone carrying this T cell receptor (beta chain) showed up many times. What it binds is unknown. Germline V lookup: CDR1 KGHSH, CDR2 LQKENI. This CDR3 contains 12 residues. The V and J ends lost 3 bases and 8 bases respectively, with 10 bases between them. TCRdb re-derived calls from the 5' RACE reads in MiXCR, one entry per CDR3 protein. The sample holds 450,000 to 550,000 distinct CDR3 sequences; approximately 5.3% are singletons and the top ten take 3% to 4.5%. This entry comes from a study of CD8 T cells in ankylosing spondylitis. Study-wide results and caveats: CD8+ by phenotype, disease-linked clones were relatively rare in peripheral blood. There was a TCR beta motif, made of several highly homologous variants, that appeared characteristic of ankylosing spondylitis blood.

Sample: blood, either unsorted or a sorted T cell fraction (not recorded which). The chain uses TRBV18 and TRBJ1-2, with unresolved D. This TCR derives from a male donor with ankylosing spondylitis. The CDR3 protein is CASSPAIGGYTF. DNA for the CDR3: TGTGCCAGCTCACCGGCCATAGGGGGCTACACCTTC.